This TCR beta chain appears in the sequencing data of a study of breast tumors, draining lymph nodes, adjacent tissues. On this clonotype itself: A read error may produce the germline difference seen at one junction end.

CDR1 and CDR2 from the germline V gene are SGHVS and FQNEAQ. This CDR3 spans 16 amino acids. The lymph nodes were axillary draining lymph nodes from breast cancer patients. Each CDR3 protein is one row after TCRdb ran MiXCR on the multiplex PCR reads. The sample lists approximately 300,000 distinct CDR3 sequences, 30% seen once, with around 1.1% in the top ten. The sequence came from a female donor with breast cancer. Some clones in this sample may be carry-over from other donors' samples. Sequencing was carried out using axillary lymph node tissue. The chain joins TRBV7-8 to TRBJ1-1; 9 bases are a match to TRBD1. DNA of the CDR3: TGTGCCAGCAGCGGCAGGGACAGGGCGGTCAACACTGATGCTTTCTTT. This encodes CASSGRDRAVNTDAFF.